These 3 T cell receptor beta chains came from one sample sequenced in a study of cytomegalovirus exposure and HLA in healthy donors. Primers included in the PCR were 60 Vbeta and 13 Jbeta primers. The method was immunoSEQ multiplex PCR; TCRdb's version includes in-frame clones alone and lacks a portion of them. Its table records about 87,000 clones. Input material: PBMCs. The receptors stem from a middle-aged man in good health and CMV-seropositive.

This chain joins TRBV12-5 and TRBJ2-2; D ambiguous. Germline V gene data show CDR1 as LGHNT and CDR2 as FRNRAP. The V and J ends lost 3 bases and 5 bases respectively, with 7 bases between them. The CDR3 is 13 residues long. In DNA, the CDR3 is TGTGCTAGTGGTTTTCTAAGAACCGGGGAGCTGTTTTTT. This translates into CASGFLRTGELFF.

The genes are TRBV6-5 and TRBJ2-4; D call uncertain. Germline CDR1 MNHEY, CDR2 SVGAGI. This CDR3 is built from 13 residues. Trimming shortened V by 6 bases and J by 8 bases, and 14 bases separated the two germline ends. DNA for the CDR3: TGTGCCAGCAGCCGCGACCTGGCGGACATTCAGTACTTC. Protein sequence: CASSRDLADIQYF.

The J gene is TRBJ2-1, the V gene TRBV4-2; D ambiguous. The germline CDR1 and CDR2 sequences are LGHNA and YNFKEQ. V gave up 4 bases and J gave up 4 bases, with 8 bases separating them. This CDR3 spans 13 amino acids. The CDR3 DNA is TGTGCCAGCAGCCTTAAGCGTTACAATGAGCAGTTCTTC. It yields the protein CASSLKRYNEQFF.